These 12 T cell receptor beta chains came from one sample sequenced in a study of PD-1 blockade in classical Hodgkin lymphoma. Measured with immunoSEQ multiplex PCR; TCRdb has only the in-frame clones, and not every one. This sample has under 95,000 clones, with about 92% found just once. Relapse after autologous stem cell transplantation occurred in every patient, and brentuximab vedotin exposure varied. This specimen consisted of peripheral blood mononuclear cells (PBMCs), obtained at baseline. These TCRs come from a human donor with classical Hodgkin lymphoma.

This rearrangement joins TRBV30 to TRBJ2-3; 8 positions agree with TRBD1. This CDR3 has 15 amino acids. V was pared by 3 bases and J by 4 bases, with 9 bases of the junction left unmatched. Germline CDR1 reads GTSNPN; CDR2 reads SVGIG (reference sequence). The CDR3 nucleotides are TGTGCCTGGAGGACCCAGGGGGCGCTCCCAGATACGCAGTATTTT. This gives the protein CAWRTQGALPDTQYF.

This chain links TRBV11-3 with TRBJ1-2; D is unresolved. The CDR3 length is 10 residues. CDR1 and CDR2 (germline): SGHNT, YENEEA. The V end lost 3 bases, the J end lost 5 bases, and 1 base lay between the germline ends. The CDR3 DNA reads TGTGCCAGCAGCTTGTATGGCTACACCTTC. Translation gives CASSLYGYTF.

The rearrangement joins TRBV27 to TRBJ2-2; a weak D match, TRBD1 (6 bases). Germline values: CDR1 MNHEY, CDR2 SMNVEV (reference sequence). The V gene lost 3 bases and the J gene lost 1 base, with 24 bases spanning the gap. The CDR3 runs to 20 residues. The CDR3 DNA reads TGTGCCAGCAGTTTCTTCCCGGGACAAGCCACTCTAGAGAACACCGGGGAGCTGTTTTTT. This translates into CASSFFPGQATLENTGELFF.

V and J are TRBV7-2 and TRBJ1-3; D is unresolved. Trimming pared 6 bases from V and 4 bases from J, leaving 10 bases between. Germline V gene lookup returns CDR1 SGHTA and CDR2 FQGNSA. The CDR3 has 13 residues. The CDR3 region is CASSKGEGNTIYF. DNA for the CDR3: TGTGCCAGCAGTAAGGGTGAGGGAAACACCATATATTTT.

As regards this clone: Different DNA sequences within this sample yield the same CDR3. This chain links TRBV19 with TRBJ1-1; D uncertain. Germline CDR1 LNHDA, CDR2 SQIVND (reference sequence). CDR3 length equals 12 residues. Between the trimmed V and J ends, which lost 5 bases and 1 base, there was a span of 5 bases. CDR3 residues: CASSLGNTEAFF. CDR3 coding DNA: TGTGCCAGTAGTCTAGGGAACACTGAAGCTTTCTTT.

V gene TRBV7-3 combines with J gene TRBJ2-6; possibly TRBD2 for D (7 bases). This CDR3 spans 16 amino acids. The V end lost 3 bases, the J end lost 0 bases, and 9 bases lay between the germline ends. Germline V gene lookup returns CDR1 SGHTA and CDR2 FQGTGA. The CDR3 DNA is TGTGCCAGCAGCTTGCGGGGGCGCTCTGGGGCCAACGTCCTGACTTTC. Protein product: CASSLRGRSGANVLTF.

The chain links TRBV29-1 to TRBJ2-7; no clear D gene. Germline CDR1 and CDR2: SQVTM and ANQGSEA. This CDR3 region has 12 residues. V lost 5 bases and J 6 bases, leaving 14 bases between the germline ends. CDR3 sequence: CSVPDQLGEQYF. CDR3 nucleotides: TGCAGCGTTCCGGACCAACTCGGCGAGCAGTACTTC.

The chain joins TRBV19 to TRBJ1-2; no definite D call. This CDR3 contains 15 residues. The germline CDR1 and CDR2 sequences are LNHDA and SQIVND (reference sequence). Trimming removed 3 bases from V and 8 bases from J, with 19 bases in between. The CDR3 DNA reads TGTGCCAGTAGTATTTTTCGGGATACAGTCCTCGGCTACACCTTC. Translation gives CASSIFRDTVLGYTF.

This clone was observed once. The genes are TRBV7-9 and TRBJ2-7, with D possibly TRBD1 on 5 matching bases. V was trimmed by 5 bases and J by 2 bases, leaving 10 bases between them. The CDR3 length is 13 residues. Germline V gene lookup returns CDR1 SEHNR and CDR2 FQNEAQ (reference sequence). CDR3 residues: CASSDDSPYEQYF. The CDR3 coding sequence is TGTGCCAGCAGCGACGACAGTCCCTACGAGCAGTACTTC.

J is TRBJ1-2 and V is TRBV4-1; 8 bases map to TRBD1. CDR1 and CDR2 (germline): MGHRA, YSYEKL. CDR3 length: 15 residues. Trimming at V came to 5 bases and at J to 4 bases, leaving 9 bases not matched to a gene. The DNA of the CDR3 is TGCGCCAGCAGCTCCGAAGGGACAGGCCTCTATGGCTACACCTTC. Its protein product is CASSSEGTGLYGYTF.

This sequence joins TRBV7-9 and TRBJ1-1; D perhaps matches TRBD1 (5 bases). The V gene's germline CDR1 is SEHNR and CDR2 FQNEAQ (reference sequence). The CDR3 spans 12 residues. Trimming removed 3 bases from V and 6 bases from J, with 8 bases in between. The CDR3 sequence is CASSFTGPEAFF. CDR3 nucleotides: TGTGCCAGCAGCTTTACAGGTCCTGAAGCTTTCTTT.

The rearrangement links TRBV7-3 to TRBJ2-4; D unresolved. Trimming stripped 2 bases from V and 8 bases from J, with 10 bases between. Per germline, CDR1 SGHTA and CDR2 FQGTGA. The CDR3 runs 13 residues. The CDR3 nucleotides read TGTGCCAGCAGCTTAGGTTCTGTGGACATTCAGTACTTC. Residues: CASSLGSVDIQYF.